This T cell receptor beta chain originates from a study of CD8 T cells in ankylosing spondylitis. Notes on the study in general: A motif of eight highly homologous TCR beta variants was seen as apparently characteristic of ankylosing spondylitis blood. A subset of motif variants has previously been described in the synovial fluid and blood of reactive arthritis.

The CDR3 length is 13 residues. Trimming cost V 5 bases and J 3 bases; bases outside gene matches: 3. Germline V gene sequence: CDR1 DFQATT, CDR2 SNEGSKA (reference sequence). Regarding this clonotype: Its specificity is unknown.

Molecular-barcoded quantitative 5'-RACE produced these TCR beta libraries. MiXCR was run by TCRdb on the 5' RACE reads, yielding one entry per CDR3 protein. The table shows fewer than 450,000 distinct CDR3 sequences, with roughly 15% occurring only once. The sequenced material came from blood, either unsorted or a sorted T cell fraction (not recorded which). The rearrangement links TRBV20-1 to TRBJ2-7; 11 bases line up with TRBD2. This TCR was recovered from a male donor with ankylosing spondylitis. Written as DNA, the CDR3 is TGCAGTGCTGGGACTAGCGGTATCTACGAGCAGTACTTC. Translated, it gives CSAGTSGIYEQYF.